The 14 T cell receptor beta chains in this list originate from one sample, sequenced in a study of vaccination and CD4 T cells after COVID-19. No antigen has been assigned to these receptors. The treatment denotes: approximately nine-day PBMC culture with coronavirus spike peptide pools or control peptides (ViraFEST assay). An Oncomine TCR Beta short-read assay was used to sequence the DNA from cultured CD4+ T cells. TCRdb independently ran MiXCR on the PCR reads; one entry per CDR3 protein. The sample includes under 15,000 distinct CDR3 sequences, approximately 58% of them seen just once. Sequenced: CD4+ T cells from blood, cultured in vitro. Every receptor here comes from a human donor who had recovered from COVID-19.

The CDR3 DNA reads as TGCGCCAGCAGCGAGGGGACAGGCAATCAGCCCCAGCATTTT. Protein: CASSEGTGNQPQHF. The V gene is TRBV5-1, the J gene TRBJ1-5; 7 bases map to TRBD1. The CDR3 is 14 residues long. Germline loops: CDR1 SGHRS, CDR2 YFSETQ. Trimming took 4 bases from V and 2 from J; bases not matched to a gene: 3.

This clonotype was observed a single time. This rearrangement joins TRBV6-2 or TRBV6-3 to TRBJ1-1; D call uncertain. Germline V gene lookup returns CDR1 MNHEY and CDR2 SVGEGT. V gave up 7 bases and J gave up 1 base, with 13 bases separating them. CDR3 length: 14 residues. The CDR3 is CASNGPNSNTEAFF. The CDR3 DNA reads as TGTGCCAGCAACGGACCCAATTCGAACACTGAAGCTTTCTTT.

The chain recombines TRBV7-2 with TRBJ2-3; no definite D call. Trimming cost V 5 bases and J 2 bases, with 8 bases left between them. This CDR3 contains 13 residues. Germline loops: CDR1 SGHTA, CDR2 FQGNSA. CDR3 region: CASSPAPTDTQYF. CDR3 in DNA: TGTGCCAGCAGCCCCGCACCCACAGATACGCAGTATTTT.

This chain joins TRBV3-1 and TRBJ2-7; D unresolved. The germline gives CDR1 LGHDT, CDR2 YNNKEL (reference sequence). V lost 1 base to trimming and J lost 4 bases, with 8 bases between them. CDR3 length: 13 amino acids. CDR3 DNA: TGTGCCAGCAGCCAAGCCGTGGGATACGAGCAGTACTTC. It is translated as CASSQAVGYEQYF.

This clonotype appeared a few times. The chain has TRBV6-4 and TRBJ1-2; D is uncertain. Germline-derived CDR1 and CDR2 are MRHNA and SNTAGT. The CDR3 sequence is 13 residues long. V shed 2 bases and J shed 4 bases, with 8 bases lying between them. CDR3 coding DNA: TGTGCCAGCAGTGACGGTGACGGCTATGGCTACACCTTC. Residues: CASSDGDGYGYTF.

The CDR3 spells CSARESGSIYNEQFF. In nucleotides, the CDR3 is TGCAGTGCTAGAGAAAGCGGGAGTATATACAATGAGCAGTTCTTC. The gene calls are TRBV20-1 and TRBJ2-1; 8 bases agree with TRBD2. The length of the CDR3 is 15 residues. Trimming removed 0 bases from V and 4 bases from J; junction bases left unmatched: 5. CDR1 DFQATT and CDR2 SNEGSKA come from the germline V gene (reference sequence).

The chain employs TRBV4-1 and TRBJ2-7, with a weak D call TRBD1 (5 bases). Deletions cut 1 base from V and 2 bases from J, with 9 bases between. CDR1 is MGHRA, CDR2 YSYEKL, per germline. This CDR3 is built from 14 residues. CDR3: CASSQVGRAYEQYF. CDR3 in DNA: TGCGCCAGCAGCCAAGTGGGCAGGGCCTACGAGCAGTACTTC.

The V call is TRBV6-2 or TRBV6-3, the J call TRBJ1-2; 7 bases fit TRBD1. Germline V lookup: CDR1 MNHEY, CDR2 SVGEGT. J lost 7 bases, V lost 6 bases, and 11 bases had no gene match. The CDR3 has 14 residues. CDR3: CASRQGGRGPGYTF. CDR3 bases: TGTGCCAGCAGACAAGGGGGCAGGGGTCCTGGCTACACCTTC.

The V and J genes are TRBV30 and TRBJ1-5; D is unclear. CDR1 GTSNPN and CDR2 SVGIG come from the germline V gene (reference sequence). V was shortened by 0 bases and J by 10 bases, with 13 bases between the two germline ends. This CDR3 spans 13 amino acids. CDR3 coding DNA: TGTGCCTGGAGTGTACAGTCTGGCGAACCCCAGCATTTT. Protein product: CAWSVQSGEPQHF.

This rearrangement joins TRBV2 to TRBJ1-5; perhaps TRBD1 as D (6 bases). Trimming removed 2 bases from V and 4 bases from J, with 18 bases in between. This CDR3 region has 17 residues. Germline lookup yields CDR1 SNHLY and CDR2 FYNNEI. CDR3 in DNA: TGTGCCAGCAGTGAACGGTCTCCCCCACAGGGAAATCAGCCCCAGCATTTT. It encodes CASSERSPPQGNQPQHF.

This sequence joins TRBV20-1 and TRBJ2-2, with 11 bases that match TRBD2. The CDR3 spans 14 residues. Trimming cost V 4 bases and J 6 bases; bases outside gene matches: 4. Germline V gene sequence: CDR1 DFQATT, CDR2 SNEGSKA (reference sequence). CDR3 region: CSATTSGGAGELFF. The CDR3 DNA reads TGCAGTGCTACCACTAGCGGGGGAGCCGGGGAGCTGTTTTTT.

This clonotype was detected once. The rearrangement joins TRBV9 to TRBJ2-7, with D perhaps matching TRBD2 (7 bases). Trimming took off 0 bases at V and 5 bases at J, with 18 bases between the two ends. Germline V gene sequence: CDR1 SGDLS, CDR2 YYNGEE. This CDR3 is 16 amino acids long. For the CDR3, the DNA is TGTGCCAGCAGCGTAGTGGAGGGGGGGTTCGCGGACGAGCAGTACTTC. It is translated as CASSVVEGGFADEQYF.

Only a few counts were recorded for this clonotype. The V and J genes are TRBV25-1 and TRBJ2-5; D might be TRBD2 (7 bases). Trimming took 6 bases from V and 2 from J, leaving 16 bases between them. The CDR3 loop spans 15 amino acids. Looked up from germline, CDR1 is MGHDK and CDR2 is SYGVNS. Here the CDR3 reads CASSPRGAGQETQYF. The CDR3 nucleotides read TGTGCCAGCAGCCCCCGGGGGGCTGGGCAAGAGACCCAGTACTTC.

This rearrangement joins TRBV9 to TRBJ2-3; possibly TRBD2 for D (6 bases). Deletions cut 1 base from V and 2 bases from J, with 17 bases between. This CDR3 spans 17 amino acids. From germline, CDR1 is SGDLS and CDR2 YYNGEE. CDR3 DNA: TGTGCCAGCAGCGTATTACCAGATGGAGGGGTCACAGATACGCAGTATTTT. Residues: CASSVLPDGGVTDTQYF.